Presented here are 9 T cell receptor beta chains from one specimen sequenced in a study of siplizumab effects on memory and regulatory T cells. Clones were sequenced by immunoSEQ multiplex PCR, and TCRdb holds only the in-frame ones, with some missing. The table records fewer than 120,000 clones, roughly 92% of them present only once. Sample: CD4+ T cells sorted from blood. Receptors originate from a human donor in good health.

This clone was detected only a few times. The J gene is TRBJ1-2, the V gene TRBV18, with D maybe TRBD1 (6 bases). V dropped 4 bases and J dropped 4 bases, with 10 bases sitting between them. Germline V lookup: CDR1 KGHSH, CDR2 LQKENI. This CDR3 has 13 amino acids. The chain's CDR3 is CASSQTDSYGYTF. The CDR3 nucleotides read TGTGCCAGCTCACAAACGGACAGCTATGGCTACACCTTC.

The V call is TRBV6-5, the J call TRBJ2-7; a weak D match, TRBD2 (5 bases). This CDR3 has 14 residues. Trimming pared 5 bases from V and 1 base from J, leaving 12 bases between. Germline V gives CDR1 MNHEY, CDR2 SVGAGI. This CDR3 is CASSGMSGSYEQYF. CDR3 in DNA: TGTGCCAGCAGTGGGATGAGCGGTTCCTACGAGCAGTACTTC.

V usage is TRBV7-3 and J usage is TRBJ1-2; TRBD1 matches 7 bases. This CDR3 contains 15 residues. CDR1 SGHTA and CDR2 FQGTGA come from the germline V gene. The V gene end was trimmed by 6 bases and the J gene end by 0 bases; junction bases not matched to a gene: 7. The chain's CDR3 is CASRLGTDPNYGYTF. The CDR3 DNA is TGTGCCAGCAGACTAGGGACAGACCCTAACTATGGCTACACCTTC.

The CDR3 DNA follows: TGTGCCAGCAGCTTAGACGGTAGCTATGGCTACACCTTC. Translating gives CASSLDGSYGYTF. The chain combines TRBV7-2 with TRBJ1-2; no clear D. The length of the CDR3 is 13 residues. Germline V gene lookup returns CDR1 SGHTA and CDR2 FQGNSA. With 1 base removed from V and 4 bases from J, the gap between germline ends came to 7 bases. Drawing the rest from reference TRBV7-2 and TRBJ1-2, the complete variable domain is GAGVSQSPSNKVTEKGKDVELRCDPISGHTALYWYRQSLGQGLEFLIYFQGNSAPDKSGLPSDRFSAERTGGSVSTLTIQRTQQEDSAVYLCASSLDGSYGYTFGSGTRLTVV.

The rearrangement joins TRBV30 to TRBJ1-1; no reliable D call. CDR3 size: 13 residues. Trimming shortened V by 2 bases and J by 4 bases, and 11 bases separated the two germline ends. CDR1 and CDR2 (germline): GTSNPN, SVGIG (reference sequence). CDR3 DNA sequence: TGTGCCTGGAGTCACCTAGGGCGCACTGAAGCTTTCTTT. This sequence encodes CAWSHLGRTEAFF.

DNA of the CDR3: TGCGCCAGCAGCCAAGATTGGGGACAGGGTGAAGAAAAACTGTTTTTT. It codes for CASSQDWGQGEEKLFF. The V gene is TRBV4-1, the J gene TRBJ1-4; 9 bases fit TRBD1. Losses at the gene ends were 0 bases for V and 8 bases for J; bases not matched to a gene: 7. The germline V gene encodes CDR1 MGHRA and CDR2 YSYEKL. The CDR3 loop spans 16 amino acids.

This clone has more than one count but fewer than ten. This chain connects TRBV7-2 to TRBJ1-3, with 8 bases lining up with TRBD1. CDR1 and CDR2 from the germline V gene are SGHTA and FQGNSA. J was trimmed by 3 bases and V by 5 bases; bases with no gene match: 6. The CDR3 loop spans 15 amino acids. The chain's CDR3 is CASSTGQGSGNTIYF. In DNA, the CDR3 is TGTGCCAGCAGCACCGGACAGGGAAGTGGAAACACCATATATTTT.

This sequence joins TRBV29-1 and TRBJ2-3; the D gene is possibly TRBD2 (6 bases). With 6 bases removed from V and 2 bases from J, the gap between germline ends came to 12 bases. The CDR3 totals 13 residues. CDR1 is SQVTM, CDR2 ANQGSEA, per germline. CDR3 residues: CSVAGLNTDTQYF. CDR3 in DNA: TGCAGCGTGGCAGGACTAAACACAGATACGCAGTATTTT.

The chain couples TRBV25-1 to TRBJ2-5; D ambiguous. V was shortened by 3 bases and J by 2 bases, with 13 bases between the two germline ends. This CDR3 has 15 residues. Germline values: CDR1 MGHDK, CDR2 SYGVNS. CDR3 sequence: CASSDYEGKQETQYF. The CDR3 nucleotides read TGTGCCAGCAGTGACTATGAAGGCAAACAAGAGACCCAGTACTTC.